This T cell receptor beta chain derives from a study of CD8+ T cells in alopecia areata (dated by TCRdb to the late 2010s). Study-wide context: Treated patients were enrolled in an open-label pilot trial of oral tofacitinib, 5 to 10 mg twice daily, for moderate-to-severe alopecia areata. Tofacitinib was administered for 6 to 18 months, and 6 months of follow-up off drug were then conducted to assess delayed response and recurrence. Disease severity in treated patients was measured with the SALT score, which quantifies the percentage of affected scalp surface area. To study T cell clonal expansion in alopecia areata, the researchers applied high-throughput TCRbeta sequencing to both the C3H/HeJ mouse model and human patients. On the human side, TCRbeta sequencing was run on scalp tissue and on sorted CD4+ and CD8+ peripheral blood T cells from healthy controls and from alopecia areata patients with either patchy or totalis/universalis disease. Biopsies were taken from tofacitinib-treated patients at baseline and again at 4 and 24 weeks into treatment, and several of those patients also had a later scalp biopsy. Clonality in the scalp was compared among normal scalp (n=4), patchy alopecia areata scalp (n=8), and alopecia totalis/universalis scalp (n=8). RNA came from the PAXgene miRNA kit for fixed scalp, the miRNeasy kit for PBMCs, and the RNeasy kit for mouse skin. immunoSEQ multiplex PCR using 35 Vbeta forward primers and 13 Jbeta reverse primers was used to amplify TCRbeta CDR3 regions.

Note on this clone: Its antigen is still unknown. No base quality values were provided; no much bigger clone lies one nucleotide off.

The full study reports these points: Shared TCR sequences between patients were less evident than in mice, which may be partly attributable to HLA diversity in the patient population. Scalp TCR repertoire analysis is complicated because resident alphabeta T cells in normal human skin are also sequenced, whereas mouse skin is dominated by gammadelta T cells. Because the treated cohort was small and had just a single nonresponder, larger studies are needed to establish links between baseline CD8+ expansion and response. Higher clonality and more expanded CD8+ clones were observed in lesional scalp than in normal scalp, particularly in alopecia totalis/universalis, a finding suggestive of antigenic drive. Many expanded lesional clones persisted in scalp and blood during tofacitinib treatment, which may partly explain relapse after stopping treatment. Tofacitinib significantly decreased scalp clonality and the number of expanded CD8+ clones among the top 100 scalp clones.

The CDR3, from cysteine to phenylalanine, totals 15 residues. The kept DNA is CDR3 alone, 45 bases in frame from the first base. For CDR1 and CDR2, the germline V gene (reference sequence) lists GTSNPN and SVGIG. V loses 0 bases of germline sequence and J loses 7 bases, and the interval between the two ends is 16 bases. What the time point label conveys for this sample: around 29 days on oral tofacitinib. According to the study, the label for this sample's treatment or condition signals: oral pan-JAK inhibitor, 5-10 mg twice daily. From alopecia areata patients, peripheral blood was collected along with lesional scalp punch biopsies. PBMCs were isolated by density centrifugation and stained for CD3, CD4 and CD8, and CD4+ and CD8+ T cells were sorted on a FACSAria. The library came from the immunoSEQ multiplex PCR assay. To provide template for TCR sequencing, every sample had RNA extracted and reverse transcribed into cDNA. SuperScript III was used for first-strand cDNA synthesis, primed with a 2:1 mix of oligo-dT and random hexamers. Amplification bias was assessed with a synthetic immune receptor repertoire, and residual bias was removed computationally. Processing in the source paper ran as follows. Raw reads were preprocessed for error removal, and CDR3 was defined according to IMGT conventions as running from the conserved cysteine to phenylalanine. Clonality was computed as 1 minus the Shannon entropy, with the entropy normalized by log2 of the number of productive unique TCRs. Scalp TCRbeta sequences were cross-referenced with sorted blood CD4 and CD8 repertoires so that the CD4 or CD8 identity of scalp clones could be inferred. The table comes from immuneACCESS by way of TCRdb, which keeps in-frame sequences with V and J called. Part of the clones is missing from these tables; in studies checked, under half for an unresolved V gene and the rest for unknown reasons. V and J calls and clone size are copied from that table; D and trimming were computed from the DNA. Within this sample are more than 150,000 clones, with more than 55% of them counted one time only. Jointly, the top ten make up approximately 3.3% of the sample.

This specimen consisted of CD4+ T cells sorted from blood, obtained at week 4, from a patient treated with tofacitinib. This sequence was found in a human donor with alopecia areata. This receptor chain uses TRBV30 and TRBJ1-5; too little of a D gene remains to name it. The sequence in DNA is TGTGCCTGGAGTGTATCGGCGGGGATGGGGCAGCCCCAGCATTTT. Translated, it gives CAWSVSAGMGQPQHF.